Listed here are 18 T cell receptor beta chains from one sample, sequenced in a study of CXCR3-negative and CXCR3-positive naive CD8 T cells. Study results and limitations: Naive cells with CXCR3 showed TRB CDR3s that were more hydrophobic than those in CXCR3-negative naive cells.

The antigens of these receptors remain unknown. cDNA libraries for TRB were generated by 5' RACE incorporating UMI labels. One entry per CDR3 protein, without DNA, is what TCRdb gives after re-calling the 5' RACE reads. This listing includes about 120,000 distinct CDR3 sequences. Sequenced sample: naive CXCR3+ CD8+ T cells from blood. Stated subset: CD45RO-CCR7+CD27+CD95- naive CD8+ T cells expressing CXCR3 (TNR3+). Source of these receptors: a human donor in good health. Some clones in this sample may be carry-over from other donors' samples.

J is TRBJ1-3 and V is TRBV27; TCRdb lists TRBD1, though no DNA is available to test this call. The CDR3 has 14 amino acids. Germline CDR1 and CDR2: MNHEY and SMNVEV (reference sequence). The CDR3 loop is CASKRQGIGNTIYF.

J is TRBJ2-7 and V is TRBV14; TCRdb names TRBD2, which stays unverified in the absence of DNA. CDR1 and CDR2 (germline): SGHDN, FVKESK. CDR3 length: 14 residues. The CDR3 is CASSSVAGAYEQYF.

This rearrangement joins TRBV20-1 to TRBJ1-1. Germline V lookup: CDR1 DFQATT, CDR2 SNEGSKA (reference sequence). This CDR3 has 14 amino acids. CDR3 amino acids: CSARDLGMNTEAFF.

The rearrangement joins TRBV4-3 to TRBJ2-5. The CDR3 runs to 13 residues. Germline CDR1 is LGHNA and CDR2 is YSLEER. The CDR3 is CASSQDAEETQYF.

The rearrangement joins TRBV7-9 to TRBJ2-7; TCRdb returns TRBD1, unconfirmable since there is no DNA. CDR3 size: 13 residues. In germline, CDR1 is SEHNR, CDR2 FQNEAQ (reference sequence). The CDR3 region is CASSSNQAPEQYF.

V and J are TRBV7-2 and TRBJ2-2; lacking DNA, the TRBD1 call made by TCRdb goes unchecked. The CDR3 is made up of 14 amino acids. The germline V gene encodes CDR1 SGHTA and CDR2 FQGNSA. The CDR3 protein is CASSPGVLAGELFF.

The chain has TRBV15 and TRBJ2-1; the D call of TRBD2 rests on TCRdb alone, since no DNA is present to check it. The germline V gene encodes CDR1 LNHNV and CDR2 YYDKDF (reference sequence). The CDR3 is 17 residues long. The CDR3 region is CATSRSINLAGTPLEFF.

The chain is built from TRBV28 and TRBJ1-1. The CDR3 has 13 amino acids. CDR1 is MDHEN and CDR2 is SYDVKM in the germline V gene. The CDR3 region is CASSLIQVTEAFF.

This chain connects TRBV30 to TRBJ2-5; TCRdb outputs TRBD1, but without DNA this stays unchecked. Germline V gene lookup returns CDR1 GTSNPN and CDR2 SVGIG (reference sequence). The CDR3 totals 14 residues. CDR3 region: CAWSELGREETQYF.

This chain connects TRBV3-1 to TRBJ2-2. In germline, CDR1 is LGHDT, CDR2 YNNKEL (reference sequence). This CDR3 contains 15 residues. The CDR3 loop reads CASSSRDLNTGELFF.

The rearrangement links TRBV27 to TRBJ2-7; the TRBD2 assignment by TCRdb is unverifiable without DNA. The CDR3 has 14 amino acids. The germline V gene encodes CDR1 MNHEY and CDR2 SMNVEV (reference sequence). CDR3 region: CASRPGLPPLEQYF.

The chain carries TRBV29-1 and TRBJ2-1; as DNA is missing, the TRBD1 call by TCRdb cannot be tested. There are 12 residues in the CDR3. CDR1 and CDR2 from the germline V gene are SQVTM and ANQGSEA. The CDR3 region is CSASGTGVEQFF.

The chain joins TRBV20-1 to TRBJ2-1. Germline V gives CDR1 DFQATT, CDR2 SNEGSKA (reference sequence). The CDR3 consists of 15 residues. The CDR3 sequence: CSATVDGSPYNEQFF.

The chain carries TRBV7-3 and TRBJ2-3; TCRdb lists TRBD2, though no DNA is available to test this call. CDR1 is SGHTA and CDR2 is FQGTGA in the germline V gene. The CDR3 spans 16 residues. The CDR3 loop is CASSSLGSGYTDTQYF.

The chain uses TRBV10-2 and TRBJ2-7; as DNA is missing, the TRBD2 call by TCRdb cannot be tested. The CDR3 has 14 amino acids. Germline V gene sequence: CDR1 WSHSY, CDR2 SAAADI. The CDR3 reads CASGQAVSSYEQYF.

The chain joins TRBV9 to TRBJ2-3; there is no DNA to check the TCRdb D call of TRBD2. The CDR3 length is 16 residues. Per germline, CDR1 SGDLS and CDR2 YYNGEE. The CDR3 sequence is CASSLTSGTMSNTQYF.

This rearrangement joins TRBV7-9 to TRBJ1-3; no DNA is available, so the TRBD1 call from TCRdb remains unchecked. Germline CDR1 SEHNR, CDR2 FQNEAQ (reference sequence). This CDR3 has 15 residues. The CDR3 reads CASSPQGAPGNTIYF.

The rearrangement links TRBV24-1 to TRBJ2-7; TCRdb's D gene call, TRBD2, goes unchecked for lack of DNA. This CDR3 contains 12 residues. The germline V gene encodes CDR1 KGHDR and CDR2 SFDVKD. CDR3 region: CATRTREYEQYF.